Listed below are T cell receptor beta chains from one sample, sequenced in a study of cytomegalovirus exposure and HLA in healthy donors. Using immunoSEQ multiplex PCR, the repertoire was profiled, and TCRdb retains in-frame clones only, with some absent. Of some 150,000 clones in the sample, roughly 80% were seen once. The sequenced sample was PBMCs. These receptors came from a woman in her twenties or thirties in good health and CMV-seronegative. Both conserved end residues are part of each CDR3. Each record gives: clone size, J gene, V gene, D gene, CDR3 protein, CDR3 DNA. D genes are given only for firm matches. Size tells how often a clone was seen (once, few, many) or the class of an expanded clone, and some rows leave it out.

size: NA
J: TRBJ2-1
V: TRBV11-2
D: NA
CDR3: CASSLTSRYNEQFF
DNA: TGTGCCAGCAGCTTGACTAGTAGGTACAATGAGCAGTTCTTC

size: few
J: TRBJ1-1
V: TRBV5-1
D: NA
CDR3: CASRQDSNTEAFF
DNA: TGCGCCAGCAGACAGGACAGTAACACTGAAGCTTTCTTT

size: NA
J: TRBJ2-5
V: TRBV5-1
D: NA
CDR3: CASSLQGQGEETQYF
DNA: TGCGCCAGCAGCTTGCAGGGGCAGGGTGAAGAGACCCAGTACTTC

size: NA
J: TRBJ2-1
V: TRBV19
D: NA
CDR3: CASRGSIVGSYNEQFF
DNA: TGTGCCAGTAGAGGGAGCATCGTGGGCTCCTACAATGAGCAGTTCTTC

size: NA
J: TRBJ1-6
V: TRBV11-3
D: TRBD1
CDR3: CASSSIRGAPLHF
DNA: TGTGCCAGCAGCTCAATCAGGGGGGCACCCCTCCACTTT

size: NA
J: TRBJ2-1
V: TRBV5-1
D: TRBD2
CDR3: CASSNLAGGLDEQFF
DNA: TGCGCCAGCAGCAACCTAGCGGGGGGGCTGGATGAGCAGTTCTTC

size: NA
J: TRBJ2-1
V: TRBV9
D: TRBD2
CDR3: CASSPTSGSGNEQFF
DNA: TGTGCCAGCAGCCCAACTAGCGGGAGTGGCAATGAGCAGTTCTTC

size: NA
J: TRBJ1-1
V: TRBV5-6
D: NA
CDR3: CASSLKGPGPGGAFF
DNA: TGTGCCAGCAGCTTGAAAGGTCCAGGGCCGGGCGGAGCTTTCTTT

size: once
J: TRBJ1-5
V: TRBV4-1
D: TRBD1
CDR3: CASSGQDNQPQHF
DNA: TGCGCCAGCTCGGGACAGGACAATCAGCCCCAGCATTTT

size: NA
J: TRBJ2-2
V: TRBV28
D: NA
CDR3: CASSPQRADTGELFF
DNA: TGTGCCAGCAGCCCTCAGAGGGCGGACACCGGGGAGCTGTTTTTT